Shown below are 9 T cell receptor beta chains from a single sample sequenced in a study of T cell repertoires in cytomegalovirus infection. TCRdb passed the reads through MiXCR, listing each CDR3 protein once. The table shows 20,000 to 25,000 distinct CDR3 sequences, with about 39% occurring only once. Antigens for these TCRs are unknown. The starting material was CD8+ T cells from cultured PBMCs, obtained from culture after CMV antigen stimulation. The receptor source for this set is a human donor in good health (CMV status not recorded). Some clones in this sample may be carry-over from other donors' samples.

This clonotype was found a few times. The genes are TRBV7-2 and TRBJ2-7, with TRBD2 as a possible D gene (6 bases). The CDR3 runs to 13 residues. Trimming left V 3 bases short and J 4 bases short, with 10 bases between. CDR1 is SGHTA and CDR2 is FQGNSA in the germline V gene. The chain's CDR3 is CASSFNREYEQYF. The CDR3, as DNA: TGTGCCAGCAGCTTCAACCGGGAGTACGAGCAGTACTTC. The full variable domain, with the rest looked up from reference TRBV7-2 and TRBJ2-7, is GAGVSQSPSNKVTEKGKDVELRCDPISGHTALYWYRQSLGQGLEFLIYFQGNSAPDKSGLPSDRFSAERTGGSVSTLTIQRTQQEDSAVYLCASSFNREYEQYFGPGTRLTVT.

Concerning this clonotype: At one of its ends the junction is not consistent with the germline gene, which may arise from a read error. The chain has TRBV6-5 and TRBJ2-6; D is possibly TRBD1 (7 bases). Germline V gives CDR1 MNHEY, CDR2 SVGAGI. This CDR3 region has 17 residues. The CDR3 bases are TGTGCCAGCGGATTCCTCACATGGCAGGAGGGGGCCAACATCCTGACTTTC. This gives the protein CASGFLTWQEGANILTF.

This clonotype occurred once. The CDR3, as DNA: TGTGCCAGCAGCTACGGGACAGGGGACGAGACCCAGTACTTC. Amino acids: CASSYGTGDETQYF. The rearrangement joins TRBV3-1 to TRBJ2-5, with TRBD1 identical over 10 bases. The CDR3 contains 14 residues. CDR1 and CDR2 (germline): LGHDT, YNNKEL (reference sequence). The trim removed 5 bases at V and 5 bases at J, leaving 5 bases unmatched.

This clonotype was seen a few times. The chain combines TRBV7-8 with TRBJ2-1; maybe TRBD1 (6 bases). The CDR3 is made up of 12 amino acids. V lost 3 bases to trimming and J lost 9 bases, with 9 bases between them. Germline V gene lookup returns CDR1 SGHVS and CDR2 FQNEAQ. The CDR3 loop reads CASSLGAFEQFF. The CDR3 DNA reads TGTGCCAGCAGCTTGGGGGCCTTTGAGCAGTTCTTC.

The chain combines TRBV7-6 with TRBJ1-3, with D tentatively TRBD1 (6 bases). The V and J ends lost 0 bases and 2 bases respectively, with 8 bases between them. CDR1 is SGHVS and CDR2 is FNYEAQ in the germline V gene. This CDR3 has 15 amino acids. CDR3 in amino acids: CASSLAGGTGNTIYF. CDR3 bases: TGTGCCAGCAGCTTAGCAGGGGGGACTGGAAACACCATATATTTT.

This clonotype was seen a handful of times. The chain employs TRBV5-1 and TRBJ1-1; tentatively, D is TRBD1 (5 bases). V lost 0 bases and J lost 6, with 12 bases in between. The CDR3 sequence is 14 residues long. Germline values: CDR1 SGHRS, CDR2 YFSETQ. The CDR3 here is CASSLVVGDAEAFF. CDR3 nucleotides: TGCGCCAGCAGCTTGGTTGTGGGGGACGCTGAAGCTTTCTTT.

V and J are TRBV20-1 and TRBJ1-3, with no clear D. CDR1 and CDR2 from the germline V gene are DFQATT and SNEGSKA (reference sequence). V lost 0 bases and J lost 0, with 15 bases in between. This CDR3 has 17 amino acids. This CDR3 is CSARDQKIGSSGNTIYF. The CDR3 DNA is TGCAGTGCTAGAGATCAAAAAATTGGAAGCTCTGGAAACACCATATATTTT.

This clonotype came up a few times. J is TRBJ1-1 and V is TRBV7-8; D is undetermined. The CDR3 has 15 amino acids. The germline gives CDR1 SGHVS, CDR2 FQNEAQ. Trimming cost V 3 bases and J 2 bases, with 13 bases left between them. The CDR3 loop reads CASSFLRATNTEAFF. DNA of the CDR3: TGTGCCAGCAGCTTTCTCCGGGCCACCAACACTGAAGCTTTCTTT. The entire variable domain, with the rest obtained from reference TRBV7-8 and TRBJ1-1, is as follows: GAGVSQSPRYKVAKRGQDVALRCDPISGHVSLFWYQQALGQGPEFLTYFQNEAQLDKSGLPSDRFFAERPEGSVSTLKIQRTQQEDSAVYLCASSFLRATNTEAFFGQGTRLTVV.

In its sample, this clonotype was seen a few times. The rearrangement links TRBV6-1 to TRBJ2-2; D may match TRBD1 or TRBD2 (5 bases each). V lost 3 bases, J lost 3 bases, and 11 bases lay in between. CDR1 MNHNS and CDR2 SASEGT come from the germline V gene. The CDR3 runs to 15 residues. CDR3 nucleotides: TGTGCCAGCAGTGAGAAGTGGGGGTACACCGGGGAGCTGTTTTTT. It specifies CASSEKWGYTGELFF.